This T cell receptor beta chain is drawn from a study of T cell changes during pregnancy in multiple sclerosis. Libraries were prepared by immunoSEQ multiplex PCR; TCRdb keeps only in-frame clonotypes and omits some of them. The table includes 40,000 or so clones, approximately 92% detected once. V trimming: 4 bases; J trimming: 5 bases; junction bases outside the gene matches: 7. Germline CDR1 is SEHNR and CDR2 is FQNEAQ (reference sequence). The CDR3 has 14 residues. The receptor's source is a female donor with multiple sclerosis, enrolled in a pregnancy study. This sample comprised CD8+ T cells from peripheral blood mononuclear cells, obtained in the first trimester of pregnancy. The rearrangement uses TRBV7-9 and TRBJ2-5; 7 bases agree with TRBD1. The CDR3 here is CASSWGQLRETQYF. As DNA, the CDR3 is TGTGCCAGCAGCTGGGGACAGTTGAGGGAGACCCAGTACTTC.